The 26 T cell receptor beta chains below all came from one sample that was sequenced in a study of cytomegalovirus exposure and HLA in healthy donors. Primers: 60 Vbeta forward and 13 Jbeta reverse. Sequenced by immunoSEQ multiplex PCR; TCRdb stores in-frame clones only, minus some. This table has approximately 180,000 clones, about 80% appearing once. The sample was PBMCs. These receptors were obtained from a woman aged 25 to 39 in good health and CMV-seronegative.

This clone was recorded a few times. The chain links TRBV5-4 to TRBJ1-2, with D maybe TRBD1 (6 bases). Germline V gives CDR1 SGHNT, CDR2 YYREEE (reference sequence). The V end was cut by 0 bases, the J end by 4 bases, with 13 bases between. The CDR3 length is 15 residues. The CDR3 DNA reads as TGTGCCAGCAGCTTGGGGCAGGGGCTATTCTATGGCTACACCTTC. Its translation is CASSLGQGLFYGYTF.

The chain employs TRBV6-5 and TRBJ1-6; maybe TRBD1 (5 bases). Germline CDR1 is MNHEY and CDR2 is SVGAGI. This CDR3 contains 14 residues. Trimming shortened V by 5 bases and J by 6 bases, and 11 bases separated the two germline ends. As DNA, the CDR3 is TGTGCCAGCAGTCCCGCAGGGTTTAATTCACCCCTCCACTTT. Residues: CASSPAGFNSPLHF.

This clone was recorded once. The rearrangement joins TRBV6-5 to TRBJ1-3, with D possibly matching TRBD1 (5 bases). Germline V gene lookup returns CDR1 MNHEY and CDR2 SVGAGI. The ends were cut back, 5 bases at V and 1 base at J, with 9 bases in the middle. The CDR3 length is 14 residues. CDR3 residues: CASSKQDSGNTIYF. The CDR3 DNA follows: TGTGCCAGCAGTAAACAGGATTCTGGAAACACCATATATTTT.

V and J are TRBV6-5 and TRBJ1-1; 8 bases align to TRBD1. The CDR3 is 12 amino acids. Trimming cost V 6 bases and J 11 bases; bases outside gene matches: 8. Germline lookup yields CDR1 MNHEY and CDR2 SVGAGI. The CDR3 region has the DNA TGTGCCAGCAGCACGACAGGGGTCGAGGCTTTCTTT. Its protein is CASSTTGVEAFF.

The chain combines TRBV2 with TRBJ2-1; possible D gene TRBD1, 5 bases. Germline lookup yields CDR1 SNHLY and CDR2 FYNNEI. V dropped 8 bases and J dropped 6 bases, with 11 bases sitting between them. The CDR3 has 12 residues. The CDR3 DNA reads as TGTGCCAGCGCGGTGGGGCTCAATGAGCAGTTCTTC. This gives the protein CASAVGLNEQFF. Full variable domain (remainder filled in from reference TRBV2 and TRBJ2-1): EPEVTQTPSHQVTQMGQEVILRCVPISNHLYFYWYRQILGQKVEFLVSFYNNEISEKSEIFDDQFSVERPDGSNFTLKIRSTKLEDSAMYFCASAVGLNEQFFGPGTRLTVL.

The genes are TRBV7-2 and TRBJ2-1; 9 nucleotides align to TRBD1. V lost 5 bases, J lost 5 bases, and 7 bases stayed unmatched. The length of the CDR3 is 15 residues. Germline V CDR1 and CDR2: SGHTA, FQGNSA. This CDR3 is CASSDRQGGNNEQFF. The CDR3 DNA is TGTGCCAGCAGCGACCGACAGGGGGGGAACAATGAGCAGTTCTTC.

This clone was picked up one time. Here the CDR3 reads CAWSRGQGGKLFF. The CDR3 bases are TGTGCCTGGAGTCGGGGACAAGGTGGAAAACTGTTTTTT. The J gene is TRBJ1-4, the V gene TRBV30, with D possibly matching TRBD1 (6 bases). The CDR3 covers 13 residues. V was clipped by 2 bases and J by 10 bases, with 14 bases between them. The germline V gene has CDR1 GTSNPN and CDR2 SVGIG (reference sequence). The whole variable domain, filled in from reference TRBV30 and TRBJ1-4, reads SQTIHQWPATLVQPVGSPLSLECTVEGTSNPNLYWYRQAAGRGLQLLFYSVGIGQISSEVPQNLSASRPQDRQFILSSKKLLLSDSGFYLCAWSRGQGGKLFFGSGTQLSVL.

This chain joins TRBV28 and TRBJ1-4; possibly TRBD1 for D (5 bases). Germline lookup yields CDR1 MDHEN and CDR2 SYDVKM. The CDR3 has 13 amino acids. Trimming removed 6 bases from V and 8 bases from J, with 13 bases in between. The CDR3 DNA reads TGTGCCAGCAGCCTCAGGGCCGGGGAAAAACTGTTTTTT. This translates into CASSLRAGEKLFF.

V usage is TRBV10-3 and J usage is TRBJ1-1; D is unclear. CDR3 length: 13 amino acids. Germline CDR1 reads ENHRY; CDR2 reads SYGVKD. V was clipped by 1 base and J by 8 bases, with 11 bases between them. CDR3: CAISEYREEEAFF. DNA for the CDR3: TGTGCCATCAGTGAGTATAGGGAGGAGGAAGCTTTCTTT.

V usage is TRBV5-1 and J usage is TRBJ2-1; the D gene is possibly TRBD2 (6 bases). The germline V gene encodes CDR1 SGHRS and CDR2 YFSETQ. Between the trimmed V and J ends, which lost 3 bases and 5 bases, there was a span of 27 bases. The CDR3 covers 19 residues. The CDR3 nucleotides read TGCGCCAGCAGCTACCTACTAGCCCTCACGGCCCAGACAAACAATGAGCAGTTCTTC. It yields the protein CASSYLLALTAQTNNEQFF.

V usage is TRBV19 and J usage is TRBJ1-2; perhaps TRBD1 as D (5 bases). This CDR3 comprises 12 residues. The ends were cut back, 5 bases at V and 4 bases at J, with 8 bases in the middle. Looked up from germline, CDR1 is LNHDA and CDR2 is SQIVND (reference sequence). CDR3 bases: TGTGCCAGTAGTGGCACAGGCTATGGCTACACCTTC. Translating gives CASSGTGYGYTF. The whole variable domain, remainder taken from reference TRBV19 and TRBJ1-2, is DGGITQSPKYLFRKEGQNVTLSCEQNLNHDAMYWYRQDPGQGLRLIYYSQIVNDFQKGDIAEGYSVSREKKESFPLTVTSAQKNPTAFYLCASSGTGYGYTFGSGTRLTVV.

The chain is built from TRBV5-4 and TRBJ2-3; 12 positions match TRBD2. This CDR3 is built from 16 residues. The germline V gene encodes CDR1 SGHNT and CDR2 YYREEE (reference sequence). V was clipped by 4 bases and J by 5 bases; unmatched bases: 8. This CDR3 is CASSILLGLAGDTQYF. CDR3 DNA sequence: TGTGCCAGCAGCATTCTTCTGGGACTAGCGGGAGATACGCAGTATTTT.

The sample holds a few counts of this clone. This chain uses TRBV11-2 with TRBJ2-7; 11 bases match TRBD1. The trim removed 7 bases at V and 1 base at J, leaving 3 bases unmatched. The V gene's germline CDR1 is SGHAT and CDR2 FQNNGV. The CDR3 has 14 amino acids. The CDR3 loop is CASNGQGASYEQYF. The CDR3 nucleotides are TGTGCCAGCAACGGACAGGGGGCATCCTACGAGCAGTACTTC. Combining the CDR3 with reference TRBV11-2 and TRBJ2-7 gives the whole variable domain EAGVAQSPRYKIIEKRQSVAFWCNPISGHATLYWYQQILGQGPKLLIQFQNNGVVDDSQLPKDRFSAERLKGVDSTLKIQPAKLEDSAVYLCASNGQGASYEQYFGPGTRLTVT.

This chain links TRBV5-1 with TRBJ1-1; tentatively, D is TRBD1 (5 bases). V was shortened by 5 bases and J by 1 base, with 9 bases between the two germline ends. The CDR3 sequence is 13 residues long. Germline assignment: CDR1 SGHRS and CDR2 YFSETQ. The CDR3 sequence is CASSWGGNTEAFF. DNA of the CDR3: TGCGCCAGCAGTTGGGGGGGGAACACTGAAGCTTTCTTT.

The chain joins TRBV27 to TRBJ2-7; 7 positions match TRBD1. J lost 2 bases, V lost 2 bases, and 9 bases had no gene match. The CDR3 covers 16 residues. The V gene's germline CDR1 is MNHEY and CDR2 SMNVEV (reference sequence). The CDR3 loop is CASSLRPTGTPYEQYF. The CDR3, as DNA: TGTGCCAGCAGTTTACGCCCGACAGGGACCCCCTACGAGCAGTACTTC.

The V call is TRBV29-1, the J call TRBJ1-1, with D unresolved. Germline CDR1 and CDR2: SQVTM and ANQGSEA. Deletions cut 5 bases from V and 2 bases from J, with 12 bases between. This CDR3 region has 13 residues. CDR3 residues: CSVLVRYNTEAFF. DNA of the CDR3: TGCAGCGTTCTAGTGCGTTACAACACTGAAGCTTTCTTT.

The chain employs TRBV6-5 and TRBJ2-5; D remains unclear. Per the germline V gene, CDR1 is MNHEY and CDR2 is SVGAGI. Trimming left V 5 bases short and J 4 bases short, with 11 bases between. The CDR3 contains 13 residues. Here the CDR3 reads CASSLTYRETQYF. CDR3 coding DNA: TGTGCCAGCAGTCTGACTTATCGAGAGACCCAGTACTTC.

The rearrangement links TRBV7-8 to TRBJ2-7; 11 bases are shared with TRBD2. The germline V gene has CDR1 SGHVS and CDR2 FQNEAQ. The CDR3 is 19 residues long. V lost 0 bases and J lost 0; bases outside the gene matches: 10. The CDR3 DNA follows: TGTGCCAGCAGCTTAGCGGCTCCGGGACTAGCGGCGGACTCCTACGAGCAGTACTTC. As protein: CASSLAAPGLAADSYEQYF.

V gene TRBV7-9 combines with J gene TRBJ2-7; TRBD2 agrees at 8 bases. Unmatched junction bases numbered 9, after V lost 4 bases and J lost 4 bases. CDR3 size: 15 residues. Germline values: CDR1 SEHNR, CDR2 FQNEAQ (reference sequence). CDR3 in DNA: TGTGCCAGCAGCTCCTCCGGGACTAGGAAATACGAGCAGTACTTC. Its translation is CASSSSGTRKYEQYF.

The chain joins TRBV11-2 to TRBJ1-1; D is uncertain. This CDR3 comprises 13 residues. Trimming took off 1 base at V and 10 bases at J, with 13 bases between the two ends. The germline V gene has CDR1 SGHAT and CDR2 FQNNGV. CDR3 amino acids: CASSLVGRVGAFF. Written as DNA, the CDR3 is TGTGCCAGCAGCTTAGTCGGTCGGGTGGGAGCTTTCTTT.

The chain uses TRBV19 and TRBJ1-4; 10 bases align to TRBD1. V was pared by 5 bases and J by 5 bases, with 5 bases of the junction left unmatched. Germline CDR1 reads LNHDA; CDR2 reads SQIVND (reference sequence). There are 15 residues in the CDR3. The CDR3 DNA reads TGTGCCAGTAGTTCGCCGGGACAGGGGAATGAAAAACTGTTTTTT. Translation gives CASSSPGQGNEKLFF.

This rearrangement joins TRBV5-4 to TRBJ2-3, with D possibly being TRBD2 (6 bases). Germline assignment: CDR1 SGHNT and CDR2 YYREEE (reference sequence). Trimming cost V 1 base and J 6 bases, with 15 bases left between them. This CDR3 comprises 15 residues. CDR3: CASSLIAAPPDTQYF. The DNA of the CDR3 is TGTGCCAGCAGCTTGATAGCGGCCCCGCCGGATACGCAGTATTTT.

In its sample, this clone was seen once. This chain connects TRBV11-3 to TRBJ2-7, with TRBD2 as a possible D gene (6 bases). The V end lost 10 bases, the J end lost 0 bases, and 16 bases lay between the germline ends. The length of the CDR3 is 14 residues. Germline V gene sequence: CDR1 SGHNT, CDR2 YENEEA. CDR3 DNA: TGTGCCAATCAAACCGGGACTGACTCCTACGAGCAGTACTTC. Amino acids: CANQTGTDSYEQYF.

The CDR3 loop reads CASSKVDRAGEAFF. The CDR3 region has the DNA TGTGCCAGCAGCAAAGTGGACAGGGCTGGGGAAGCTTTCTTT. The genes are TRBV21-1 and TRBJ1-1; the table's D call, TRBD1, was not checked against the DNA. TRBV21-1 is a listed pseudogene. The CDR3 extends over 14 amino acids.

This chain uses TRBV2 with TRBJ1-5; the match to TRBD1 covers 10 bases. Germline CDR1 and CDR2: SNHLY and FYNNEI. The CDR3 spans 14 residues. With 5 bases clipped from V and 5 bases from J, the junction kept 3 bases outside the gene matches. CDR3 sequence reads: CASSPGQGYQPQHF. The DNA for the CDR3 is TGTGCCAGCAGTCCGGGACAGGGGTATCAGCCCCAGCATTTT. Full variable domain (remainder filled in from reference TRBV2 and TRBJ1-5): EPEVTQTPSHQVTQMGQEVILRCVPISNHLYFYWYRQILGQKVEFLVSFYNNEISEKSEIFDDQFSVERPDGSNFTLKIRSTKLEDSAMYFCASSPGQGYQPQHFGDGTRLSIL.

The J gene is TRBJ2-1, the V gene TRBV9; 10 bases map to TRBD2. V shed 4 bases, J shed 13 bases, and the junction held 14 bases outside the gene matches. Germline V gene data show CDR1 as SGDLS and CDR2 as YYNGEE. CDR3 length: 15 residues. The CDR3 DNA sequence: TGTGCCAGCAGCTGGCGACTAGCGGGCCCTATCTATCAGTTCTTC. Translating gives CASSWRLAGPIYQFF.